Below are 16 T cell receptor beta chains sequenced from a single sample in a study of cytomegalovirus exposure and HLA in healthy donors. PCR involved 60 Vbeta and 13 Jbeta primers. TCRdb keeps only in-frame clones here, not all; method: immunoSEQ multiplex PCR. The sample holds approximately 150,000 clones, roughly four fifths seen once. The sample comprised PBMCs. These TCRs come from a woman younger than 35 in good health and CMV-seropositive.

Only one count was recorded for this clone. The J gene is TRBJ2-1, the V gene TRBV30, with 8 bases fitting TRBD2. Trimming removed 8 bases from V and 3 bases from J; junction bases left unmatched: 3. The CDR3 is 12 amino acids. Germline loops: CDR1 GTSNPN, CDR2 SVGIG (reference sequence). The CDR3 sequence: CARGGDYNEQFF. The CDR3, as DNA: TGTGCCCGGGGGGGGGACTACAATGAGCAGTTCTTC.

This clone was detected only a few times. V usage is TRBV9 and J usage is TRBJ1-1; 7 positions match TRBD1. The CDR3 extends over 14 amino acids. Germline loops: CDR1 SGDLS, CDR2 YYNGEE. The V segment lost 5 bases and the J segment 0 bases; nucleotides outside the gene matches: 4. CDR3 residues: CASSSGQMNTEAFF. For the CDR3, the DNA is TGTGCCAGCAGTTCGGGACAGATGAACACTGAAGCTTTCTTT.

This clone was seen just once. This sequence joins TRBV5-6 and TRBJ1-1, with D possibly TRBD1 on 6 matching bases. Germline CDR1 reads SGHDT; CDR2 reads YYEEEE. V lost 1 base and J lost 6, with 13 bases in between. The CDR3 loop spans 14 amino acids. The CDR3 protein is CASSLLSGASEAFF. In DNA, the CDR3 is TGTGCCAGCAGCTTGTTGTCAGGGGCGTCTGAAGCTTTCTTT.

This clone is a singleton in its sample. The chain employs TRBV4-2 and TRBJ2-3; 11 nucleotides align to TRBD2. Germline CDR1 reads LGHNA; CDR2 reads YNFKEQ. The CDR3 spans 15 residues. The V segment lost 4 bases and the J segment 1 base; nucleotides outside the gene matches: 1. CDR3 in DNA: TGTGCCAGCAGCCTGACTAGCGGGGGCACAGATACGCAGTATTTT. Translated, it gives CASSLTSGGTDTQYF.

The genes are TRBV7-9 and TRBJ2-7, with no clear D. Trimming removed 5 bases at V and 4 bases at J, with 9 bases between. Germline V gene sequence: CDR1 SEHNR, CDR2 FQNEAQ (reference sequence). The CDR3 has 12 residues. The CDR3 DNA reads as TGTGCCAGCAGCCCCACCAGTTACGAGCAGTACTTC. It encodes CASSPTSYEQYF.

The CDR3 loop reads CASSEWLAGGVGGETQYF. The CDR3 region has the DNA TGTGCCAGCAGTGAATGGCTAGCGGGGGGTGTAGGCGGAGAGACCCAGTACTTC. J is TRBJ2-5 and V is TRBV2; 11 nucleotides line up with TRBD2. The trim removed 2 bases at V and 4 bases at J, leaving 12 bases unmatched. CDR1 and CDR2 (germline): SNHLY, FYNNEI. CDR3 length: 18 residues.

The chain joins TRBV2 to TRBJ2-3; D gene uncertain. V lost 6 bases, J lost 6 bases, and 10 bases lay in between. The CDR3 is 12 amino acids. CDR1 and CDR2 (germline): SNHLY, FYNNEI. The DNA for the CDR3 is TGTGCCAGCAGGGCCGACTGGGATACGCAGTATTTT. Encoded protein: CASRADWDTQYF.

The rearrangement joins TRBV2 to TRBJ2-6; 7 nucleotides line up with TRBD1. This CDR3 has 15 amino acids. In germline, CDR1 is SNHLY, CDR2 FYNNEI. Trimming cost V 6 bases and J 0 bases; bases outside gene matches: 2. The CDR3: CASRGGLSGANVLTF. Here the CDR3 DNA reads TGTGCCAGCAGAGGGGGCCTCTCTGGGGCCAACGTCCTGACTTTC.

A few counts support this clone. This chain joins TRBV27 and TRBJ2-7; D is uncertain. V dropped 2 bases and J dropped 2 bases, with 7 bases sitting between them. Per the germline V gene, CDR1 is MNHEY and CDR2 is SMNVEV (reference sequence). The length of the CDR3 is 13 residues. This CDR3 is CASSLLGTYEQYF. The CDR3 nucleotides are TGTGCCAGCAGTTTACTAGGAACCTACGAGCAGTACTTC.

This clone was seen more than once but under ten times. The sample has other DNA sequences that encode this CDR3 too. The chain is built from TRBV7-2 and TRBJ2-7; D not resolved. V lost 5 bases and J lost 0, with 2 bases in between. The CDR3 length is 11 residues. Germline loops: CDR1 SGHTA, CDR2 FQGNSA. CDR3: CASSLSYEQYF. The CDR3 nucleotides read TGTGCCAGCAGCCTCTCCTACGAGCAGTACTTC.

This clone appeared a few times. This chain links TRBV18 with TRBJ1-5, with TRBD1 as a possible D gene (6 bases). The CDR3 sequence is 13 residues long. The V end lost 2 bases, the J end lost 7 bases, and 9 bases lay between the germline ends. Germline CDR1 reads KGHSH; CDR2 reads LQKENI. CDR3 sequence: CASSPGGEQPQHF. CDR3 bases: TGTGCCAGCTCACCAGGGGGCGAACAGCCCCAGCATTTT.

To note about this clone: An end of the junction differs from the germline gene, which may be a read error. V and J are TRBV7-8 and TRBJ2-3; TRBD2 aligns across 8 bases. CDR3 length equals 17 residues. Germline lookup yields CDR1 SGHVS and CDR2 FQNEAQ. CDR3 residues: CVSSANFVQRGPDTQYF. The CDR3 DNA reads TGTGTCAGCAGCGCCAATTTTGTACAGCGGGGGCCAGATACGCAGTATTTT.

The V gene is TRBV7-9, the J gene TRBJ2-2; TRBD2 matches 13 bases. Germline V lookup: CDR1 SEHNR, CDR2 FQNEAQ (reference sequence). V gave up 6 bases and J gave up 7 bases; unmatched junction bases: 14. The CDR3 consists of 18 residues. The CDR3 spells CASRPKPTSGGANGELFF. The CDR3 DNA sequence: TGTGCCAGCAGACCGAAACCAACTAGCGGGGGGGCTAACGGGGAGCTGTTTTTT.

This chain joins TRBV5-1 and TRBJ1-4, with D perhaps TRBD1 (5 bases). Germline CDR1 and CDR2: SGHRS and YFSETQ. This CDR3 is built from 14 residues. V shed 4 bases and J shed 6 bases, with 13 bases lying between them. The CDR3 is CASSPAGADEKLFF. The CDR3 DNA reads TGCGCCAGCAGCCCCGCTGGGGCGGATGAAAAACTGTTTTTT.

The rearrangement links TRBV28 to TRBJ1-5; 10 bases agree with TRBD1. J gave up 7 bases and V 3 bases, and 12 bases lay outside the gene matches. The germline CDR1 and CDR2 sequences are MDHEN and SYDVKM. This CDR3 is 17 amino acids long. CDR3 amino acids: CASSFRDRGQWEQPQHF. CDR3 DNA: TGTGCCAGCAGTTTCAGAGACAGGGGGCAGTGGGAACAGCCCCAGCATTTT.

The chain links TRBV5-1 to TRBJ2-7; 8 positions match TRBD1. This CDR3 contains 18 residues. CDR1 and CDR2 from the germline V gene are SGHRS and YFSETQ. V lost 4 bases to trimming and J lost 2 bases; unmatched junction nucleotides: 17. CDR3 coding DNA: TGCGCCAGCAGCCAGGCCCCTAACTCGGGACAGGATCCCTACGAGCAGTACTTC. This codes for CASSQAPNSGQDPYEQYF.